Presented here are 30 T cell receptor beta chains from one specimen sequenced in a study of T-cell reconstitution after alpha-beta-depleted transplantation in children. Whole-study findings and limits: T-cell counts and diversity were attributed mostly to newly produced T cells one year after transplant.

No antigen has been identified for these receptors. Unique molecular identifiers were incorporated into the prepared TCRbeta library. Via MiXCR, TCRdb re-called the PCR reads, giving one row per CDR3 protein. The table has approximately 300,000 distinct CDR3 sequences, almost 8% seen once; the top ten hold approximately 9.6%. The sample here was peripheral blood, taken 360 days after TCRalphabeta/CD19-depleted stem cell transplant. The receptors originated from a female patient aged 2 to 10 who had a stem cell transplant for Fanconi anemia, so the T cells may come from the graft donor.

This clonotype was seen ten or more times. The rearrangement joins TRBV20-1 to TRBJ1-5, with no clear D. The CDR3 is 14 residues long. Trimming took off 0 bases at V and 3 bases at J, with 9 bases between the two ends. Germline V lookup: CDR1 DFQATT, CDR2 SNEGSKA (reference sequence). The CDR3 DNA follows: TGCAGTGCTAGAGAAGACACCATCAATCAGCCCCAGCATTTT. As protein: CSAREDTINQPQHF.

The chain joins TRBV28 to TRBJ1-2; 10 positions match TRBD1. V dropped 3 bases and J dropped 8; count of bases not matched to a gene: 12. This CDR3 comprises 16 residues. The germline CDR1 and CDR2 sequences are MDHEN and SYDVKM. The CDR3 DNA is TGTGCCAGCAGTTTCCGGGACAGGGGACATTTCCTGGGCTACACCTTC. Translated: CASSFRDRGHFLGYTF.

The chain joins TRBV7-8 to TRBJ2-5; 8 bases agree with TRBD2. Trimming at V came to 5 bases and at J to 6 bases, leaving 11 bases not matched to a gene. The CDR3 contains 15 residues. Per the germline V gene, CDR1 is SGHVS and CDR2 is FQNEAQ. The CDR3 nucleotides read TGTGCCAGCAGCGCCTTGGCGGGGGGCTTGCAGACCCAGTACTTC. Translation: CASSALAGGLQTQYF.

This clonotype was found many times. The chain is built from TRBV20-1 and TRBJ1-4, with D tentatively TRBD1 (6 bases). The ends were cut back, 5 bases at V and 10 bases at J, with 17 bases in the middle. Per germline, CDR1 DFQATT and CDR2 SNEGSKA (reference sequence). The CDR3 sequence is 13 residues long. Here the CDR3 reads CSAQKGHEGKLFF. CDR3 nucleotides: TGCAGTGCTCAGAAGGGACACGAGGGAAAACTGTTTTTT.

This clonotype showed up many times. The V gene is TRBV29-1, the J gene TRBJ1-3; no clear D. V was clipped by 5 bases and J by 3 bases, with 11 bases between them. Looked up from germline, CDR1 is SQVTM and CDR2 is ANQGSEA. The CDR3 length is 13 residues. The CDR3 region is CSVRMRFGNTIYF. The CDR3 DNA is TGCAGCGTTAGGATGAGATTTGGAAACACCATATATTTT.

This chain joins TRBV6-5 and TRBJ2-2; TRBD2 is a possible D gene (5 bases). Trimming took off 2 bases at V and 6 bases at J, with 7 bases between the two ends. Per the germline V gene, CDR1 is MNHEY and CDR2 is SVGAGI. CDR3 length: 13 amino acids. CDR3 in DNA: TGTGCCAGCAGTTACAGACTATCCGGGGAGCTGTTTTTT. The encoded protein is CASSYRLSGELFF.

There are many counts of this clonotype. DNA for the CDR3: TGTGCCAGCACCAATCCCGCAGATACGCAGTATTTT. It is translated as CASTNPADTQYF. The V gene is TRBV28, the J gene TRBJ2-3; D uncertain. CDR1 is MDHEN and CDR2 is SYDVKM in the germline V gene. The CDR3 is made up of 12 amino acids. V dropped 7 bases and J dropped 4 bases, with 9 bases sitting between them.

This clonotype was found many times. The chain joins TRBV12-3 or TRBV12-4 to TRBJ2-3; 7 positions match TRBD1. The CDR3 has 16 residues. V was pared by 4 bases and J by 2 bases, with 9 bases of the junction left unmatched. The CDR3 sequence is CASSYIRTGLTDTQYF. The CDR3, as DNA: TGTGCCAGCAGTTATATTCGGACAGGACTCACAGATACGCAGTATTTT.

This clonotype has more than one count but fewer than ten. V gene TRBV10-3 combines with J gene TRBJ1-2; 9 nucleotides match TRBD1. V trimming: 4 bases; J trimming: 4 bases; junction bases outside the gene matches: 1. This CDR3 region has 13 residues. From germline, CDR1 is ENHRY and CDR2 SYGVKD. The CDR3 DNA reads as TGTGCCATCAGTGCGGGACAGGGCTATGGCTACACCTTC. Amino acid sequence: CAISAGQGYGYTF.

About this clonotype: This may arise from a read error, as a much more abundant clone is one base away. The chain has TRBV28 and TRBJ2-7; no definite D call. CDR1 and CDR2 (germline): MDHEN, SYDVKM. The CDR3 runs to 12 residues. Trimming took off 5 bases at V and 4 bases at J, with 9 bases between the two ends. The CDR3 region is CASSGWVYEQYF. CDR3 DNA sequence: TGTGCCAGCAGTGGTTGGGTTTACGAGCAGTACTTC.

V and J are TRBV7-9 and TRBJ2-4; weak D call: TRBD2 (5 bases). V was clipped by 4 bases and J by 0 bases, with 10 bases between them. Germline CDR1 reads SEHNR; CDR2 reads FQNEAQ (reference sequence). The CDR3 is made up of 15 amino acids. This chain's CDR3 is CASSSPRGAKNIQYF. For the CDR3, the DNA is TGTGCCAGCAGCTCCCCCCGGGGAGCCAAAAACATTCAGTACTTC.

This clonotype was recorded only once. This chain uses TRBV21-1 with TRBJ2-3; TRBD1 is the table's D call, not checked against the DNA. TRBV21-1 is recorded as a pseudogene. This CDR3 comprises 18 residues. The CDR3 spells CASNKSDRGHLRTDTQYF. In nucleotides, the CDR3 is TGTGCCAGCAACAAATCGGACAGGGGCCATTTACGCACAGATACGCAGTATTTT.

This clonotype was seen a handful of times. The genes are TRBV28 and TRBJ1-5; no definite D call. The CDR3 runs 15 residues. The V gene lost 4 bases and the J gene lost 2 bases, with 12 bases spanning the gap. Germline CDR1 reads MDHEN; CDR2 reads SYDVKM. The CDR3 spells CASSSAAGGNQPQHF. CDR3 DNA sequence: TGTGCCAGCAGTTCCGCGGCAGGCGGCAATCAGCCCCAGCATTTT.

There are a few counts of this clonotype. Relative to the germline gene, one junction end is altered; a read error may explain this. The chain carries TRBV12-3 or TRBV12-4 and TRBJ2-1, with 9 bases aligning to TRBD1. CDR3 length equals 18 residues. The CDR3 loop reads CASSLDWTGDGTSNEQFF. CDR3 coding DNA: TGTGCCAGCAGCTTAGATTGGACAGGGGACGGTACATCAAATGAGCAGTTCTTC.

At least ten counts were recorded for this clonotype. J is TRBJ2-5 and V is TRBV5-1; 9 nucleotides line up with TRBD1. The CDR3 is 14 amino acids. Trimming took 4 bases from V and 5 from J; bases not matched to a gene: 6. From germline, CDR1 is SGHRS and CDR2 YFSETQ. CDR3 in amino acids: CASSRTGEKETQYF. The CDR3 DNA reads TGCGCCAGCAGCAGGACAGGGGAGAAGGAGACCCAGTACTTC.

This clonotype was detected only a few times. The chain links TRBV5-5 to TRBJ1-2, with TRBD1 as a possible D gene (5 bases). Germline-derived CDR1 and CDR2 are SGHKS and YYEKEE (reference sequence). This CDR3 is 14 amino acids long. V lost 1 base and J lost 2, with 9 bases in between. The CDR3 loop is CASSLYGGNYGYTF. Here the CDR3 DNA reads TGTGCCAGCAGCTTGTACGGGGGAAACTATGGCTACACCTTC.

This clonotype was observed at least ten times. The chain employs TRBV5-4 and TRBJ2-3; a weak D match, TRBD2 (6 bases). This CDR3 has 14 amino acids. Germline assignment: CDR1 SGHNT and CDR2 YYREEE (reference sequence). V lost 2 bases, J lost 4 bases, and 11 bases lay in between. The CDR3 here is CASSFGGNSDTQYF. CDR3 sequence (DNA): TGTGCCAGCAGCTTTGGCGGGAACTCAGATACGCAGTATTTT.

This clonotype was seen ten or more times. The chain carries TRBV6-2 or TRBV6-3 and TRBJ1-2; D is possibly TRBD1 (5 bases). The V and J ends lost 5 bases and 4 bases respectively, with 17 bases between them. Germline V gene lookup returns CDR1 MNHEY and CDR2 SVGEGT. CDR3 length equals 15 residues. The CDR3 nucleotides are TGTGCCAGCAGTGACCCCCGCGGGGCCCGCTATGGCTACACCTTC. Encoded protein: CASSDPRGARYGYTF.

This clonotype was counted a few times. This chain connects TRBV27 to TRBJ2-7; TRBD1 matches at 7 bases. V lost 8 bases to trimming and J lost 2 bases; unmatched junction nucleotides: 9. The CDR3 runs 14 residues. Germline V lookup: CDR1 MNHEY, CDR2 SMNVEV (reference sequence). The CDR3 DNA reads TGTGCCAGCCGACAGGGCCTACCCACCTACGAGCAGTACTTC. It encodes CASRQGLPTYEQYF.

This clonotype was recorded at least ten times. The chain has TRBV5-4 and TRBJ2-3; 8 bases are a match to TRBD2. The trim removed 5 bases at V and 2 bases at J, leaving 7 bases unmatched. Germline V gene data show CDR1 as SGHNT and CDR2 as YYREEE (reference sequence). CDR3 size: 15 residues. The CDR3 protein is CASRSGRATTDTQYF. As DNA, the CDR3 is TGTGCCAGCAGAAGCGGGAGAGCTACCACAGATACGCAGTATTTT.

The V call is TRBV13, the J call TRBJ2-3, with 8 positions matching TRBD1. Per germline, CDR1 PRHDT and CDR2 FYEKMQ (reference sequence). This CDR3 has 14 residues. After removal of 5 bases from V and 4 bases from J, the junction contained 5 bases not matched to a gene. The CDR3: CASSTGQGPDTQYF. The CDR3 DNA sequence: TGTGCCAGCAGCACTGGACAGGGTCCAGATACGCAGTATTTT. Full variable domain (outside the CDR3, taken from reference TRBV13 and TRBJ2-3): AAGVIQSPRHLIKEKRETATLKCYPIPRHDTVYWYQQGPGQDPQFLISFYEKMQSDKGSIPDRFSAQQFSDYHSELNMSSLELGDSALYFCASSTGQGPDTQYFGPGTRLTVL.

This clonotype was found many times. J is TRBJ2-7 and V is TRBV20-1; weak D call: TRBD1 (5 bases). The V gene lost 3 bases and the J gene lost 4 bases, with 13 bases spanning the gap. The CDR3 runs 13 residues. Per germline, CDR1 DFQATT and CDR2 SNEGSKA (reference sequence). CDR3 bases: TGCAGTGCTAGTGATAGGGGCGGATACGAGCAGTACGTC. Protein product: CSASDRGGYEQYV.

This clonotype was observed many times. The chain carries TRBV2 and TRBJ2-1; 8 nucleotides agree with TRBD1. Germline assignment: CDR1 SNHLY and CDR2 FYNNEI. The V segment lost 5 bases and the J segment 2 bases; nucleotides outside the gene matches: 8. The CDR3 extends over 16 amino acids. CDR3 protein: CASSQGAGGPYNEQFF. In nucleotides, the CDR3 is TGTGCCAGCAGTCAAGGGGCAGGGGGCCCCTACAATGAGCAGTTCTTC.

This clonotype was recorded many times. The V gene is TRBV20-1, the J gene TRBJ2-1, with 7 bases lining up with TRBD2. V was pared by 0 bases and J by 1 base, with 6 bases of the junction left unmatched. The CDR3 has 16 amino acids. From germline, CDR1 is DFQATT and CDR2 SNEGSKA (reference sequence). DNA of the CDR3: TGCAGTGCTAGAGATTTCGGGGAGGGGTCCTACAATGAGCAGTTCTTC. This translates into CSARDFGEGSYNEQFF.

This clonotype was seen many times. The chain is built from TRBV7-2 and TRBJ1-6; 9 nucleotides align to TRBD1. The J segment lost 7 bases and the V segment lost 5 bases, leaving 6 bases of the junction unmatched. This CDR3 is built from 15 residues. The germline gives CDR1 SGHTA, CDR2 FQGNSA. The CDR3 bases are TGTGCCAGCAGCAACGGACAGGGGAAAAATTCACCCCTCCACTTT. Protein sequence: CASSNGQGKNSPLHF.

V and J are TRBV7-2 and TRBJ1-2; weak D call: TRBD1 (5 bases). V dropped 5 bases and J dropped 3 bases, with 16 bases sitting between them. The germline V gene encodes CDR1 SGHTA and CDR2 FQGNSA. The CDR3 has 15 residues. In nucleotides, the CDR3 is TGTGCCAGCAGCCAGGCCAGGGCCCAATACTATGGCTACACCTTC. Translating it yields CASSQARAQYYGYTF.

This clonotype was seen ten or more times. The CDR3 DNA reads TGCAGCGGTTCCGGGGCGTTTGGTAATGAGCAGTTCTTC. This gives the protein CSGSGAFGNEQFF. J is TRBJ2-1 and V is TRBV29-1, with D tentatively TRBD1 or TRBD2 (5 bases each). This CDR3 is built from 13 residues. Trimming took off 7 bases at V and 7 bases at J, with 17 bases between the two ends. Germline V gene sequence: CDR1 SQVTM, CDR2 ANQGSEA.

This clonotype was found many times. This sequence joins TRBV28 and TRBJ2-1; the match to TRBD2 covers 7 bases. This CDR3 contains 15 residues. Germline CDR1 reads MDHEN; CDR2 reads SYDVKM. V trimming: 5 bases; J trimming: 3 bases; junction bases outside the gene matches: 7. The CDR3 loop is CASSLIGTNYNEQFF. CDR3 bases: TGTGCCAGCAGTCTAATCGGGACTAACTACAATGAGCAGTTCTTC.

This clonotype turned up a few times. The chain carries TRBV7-9 and TRBJ1-6; D possibly corresponds to TRBD1 (5 bases). Germline assignment: CDR1 SEHNR and CDR2 FQNEAQ (reference sequence). The CDR3 has 17 residues. The germline V and J ends were trimmed by 3 bases and 0 bases, with 12 bases remaining between them. CDR3 amino acids: CASSLGTGGSYNSPLHF. The CDR3, as DNA: TGTGCCAGCAGCTTGGGGACGGGAGGCTCCTATAATTCACCCCTCCACTTT.

The table lists this clonotype with many counts. The V gene is TRBV28, the J gene TRBJ2-1; D perhaps matches TRBD2 (6 bases). Trimming pared 5 bases from V and 7 bases from J, leaving 18 bases between. The germline CDR1 and CDR2 sequences are MDHEN and SYDVKM. The CDR3 covers 15 residues. The CDR3 nucleotides read TGTGCCAGCAGTCTACTGCCGGGACTCCCTAATGAGCAGTTCTTC. Translation: CASSLLPGLPNEQFF.